The rows below give T cell receptor beta chains drawn from one sample of a study of cytomegalovirus exposure and HLA in healthy donors. Sequencing was performed with immunoSEQ multiplex PCR; in TCRdb, only in-frame clones are kept and a portion is missing. This table has 150,000 to 200,000 clones, 80% to 85% appearing once. Sequencing input: PBMCs. These TCRs come from a woman between 18 and 29 years old in good health and CMV-seropositive. The CDR3 runs from the conserved cysteine through the conserved F or W. D genes are given only for firm matches. Size tells how often a clone was seen (once, few, many) or the class of an expanded clone, and some rows leave it out.

D	V	J	size	CDR3	DNA
.	TRBV19	TRBJ1-2	.	CASSSLGDERAF	TGTGCCAGTAGTAGCCTTGGTGACGAGCGGGCCTTC
.	TRBV5-1	TRBJ2-7	few	CASRYRGIPDEQYF	TGCGCCAGCAGATATAGAGGGATCCCTGACGAGCAGTACTTC
.	TRBV7-9	TRBJ1-6	.	CASSRTGDSPLHF	TGTGCCAGCAGCAGGACGGGGGATTCACCCCTCCACTTT
TRBD1	TRBV7-9	TRBJ1-4	once	CASTRTGEALFF	TGTGCCAGCACCCGGACAGGGGAAGCACTGTTTTTT
.	TRBV13	TRBJ2-7	.	CASSGGDSSYEQYF	TGTGCCAGCAGCGGAGGGGACTCCTCCTACGAGCAGTACTTC
.	TRBV11-2	TRBJ2-2	.	CASSSATSGELFF	TGTGCCAGCAGCTCCGCCACATCAGGGGAGCTGTTTTTT
.	TRBV7-9	TRBJ2-5	.	CSSSLSRGMEPQETQYF	TGTTCCAGCAGCTTATCAAGGGGGATGGAGCCCCAAGAGACCCAGTACTTC
.	TRBV2	TRBJ1-1	.	CALGPEAFF	TGTGCCCTGGGCCCTGAAGCTTTCTTT
.	TRBV4-1	TRBJ1-1	.	CASSSSNRGGRSVAFF	TGCGCCAGCAGTTCGAGTAACCGCGGGGGGCGATCAGTGGCTTTCTTT
.	TRBV19	TRBJ2-2	.	CACQVRRGVGSGELFF	TGTGCCTGCCAGGTGCGCCGCGGGGTAGGTTCCGGGGAGCTGTTTTTT
.	TRBV30	TRBJ2-2	.	CARGGFTGELFF	TGTGCCAGGGGGGGGTTCACCGGGGAGCTGTTTTTT
TRBD1	TRBV18	TRBJ1-1	few	CASSSQGGIEAFF	TGTGCCAGCTCCTCCCAGGGGGGCATAGAAGCTTTCTTT
TRBD1	TRBV6-5	TRBJ1-4	few	CASSYGTGFNEKLFF	TGTGCCAGCAGTTACGGGACAGGGTTTAATGAAAAACTGTTTTTT
.	TRBV7-2	TRBJ1-6	.	CASSLMGQQRNSPLHF	TGTGCCAGCAGCTTGATGGGACAACAAAGAAATTCACCCCTCCACTTT
TRBD1	TRBV5-1	TRBJ1-1	.	CASSTRGQKNTEAFF	TGCGCCAGCAGCACCCGGGGACAGAAGAACACTGAAGCTTTCTTT
.	TRBV4-1	TRBJ1-5	.	CASSQSRGRNQPQHF	TGCGCCAGCAGCCAATCAAGGGGAAGAAATCAGCCCCAGCATTTT
.	TRBV5-4	TRBJ2-1	.	CASLDSGNYNEQFF	TGTGCCAGCCTGGATTCGGGGAACTACAATGAGCAGTTCTTC
.	TRBV6-5	TRBJ2-4	.	CASSYLSGTKNIQYF	TGTGCCAGCAGTTACTTATCAGGGACCAAAAACATTCAGTACTTC
TRBD1	TRBV7-9	TRBJ1-1	.	CASSPRQGPNTEAFF	TGTGCCAGCAGCCCCAGACAGGGACCCAACACTGAAGCTTTCTTT
.	TRBV5-1	TRBJ1-6	.	CASSLRHIDSPLHF	TGCGCCAGCAGCTTGAGACACATCGATTCACCCCTCCACTTT
.	TRBV14	TRBJ1-5	.	CASSQGDQPQHF	TGTGCCAGCAGCCAAGGCGATCAGCCCCAGCATTTT
.	TRBV28	TRBJ2-7	.	CASSALLGSYEQYF	TGTGCCAGCAGTGCACTTCTAGGTTCCTACGAGCAGTACTTC
.	TRBV28	TRBJ1-1	.	CASSTPTDTEAFF	TGTGCCAGCAGTACTCCGACAGACACTGAAGCTTTCTTT
TRBD1	TRBV19	TRBJ1-5	.	CASSYGGQENQPQHF	TGTGCCAGTAGTTATGGGGGACAGGAGAATCAGCCCCAGCATTTT
TRBD1	TRBV5-4	TRBJ2-5	few	CASSLAVTGGETQYF	TGTGCCAGCAGCTTGGCCGTGACAGGGGGAGAGACCCAGTACTTC
TRBD1	TRBV13	TRBJ2-5	.	CASSFTGARETQYF	TGTGCCAGCAGCTTTACAGGGGCGCGGGAGACCCAGTACTTC
TRBD1	TRBV2	TRBJ1-5	.	CASRGGTANQPQHF	TGTGCCAGCAGGGGCGGGACAGCGAATCAGCCCCAGCATTTT
.	TRBV4-1	TRBJ2-1	.	CASSPLLGGAYNEQFF	TGCGCCAGCAGTCCCCTCCTCGGCGGGGCCTACAATGAGCAGTTCTTC
.	TRBV9	TRBJ2-7	.	CASSPSGSHEQYF	TGTGCCAGCAGCCCCTCAGGGTCCCACGAGCAGTACTTC
TRBD1	TRBV30	TRBJ2-6	few	CAWSFLWSRGLRGANVLTF	TGTGCCTGGAGTTTTCTATGGTCCAGGGGGCTGCGAGGGGCCAACGTCCTGACTTTC
.	TRBV9	TRBJ1-6	.	CASSVEDTGVANSPLHF	TGTGCCAGCAGCGTAGAGGACACAGGAGTGGCAAATTCACCCCTCCACTTT
TRBD1	TRBV7-9	TRBJ2-6	.	CASSGEGASSGANVLTF	TGTGCCAGCAGCGGTGAGGGGGCAAGTAGTGGGGCCAACGTCCTGACTTTC
.	TRBV13	TRBJ2-5	.	CASSVRVEETQYF	TGTGCCAGCAGCGTCAGGGTTGAAGAGACCCAGTACTTC
.	TRBV18	TRBJ2-7	few	CASSPLDGGEQYF	TGTGCCAGCTCACCTTTGGACGGGGGCGAGCAGTACTTC
.	TRBV21-1	TRBJ1-5	.	CASSKGAVEGCNQPQHF	TGTGCCAGCAGCAAGGGGGCTGTAGAGGGCTGCAATCAGCCCCAGCATTTT
.	TRBV28	TRBJ1-5	.	CASSGLPEGSNQPQHF	TGTGCCAGCAGTGGCTTACCTGAGGGAAGCAATCAGCCCCAGCATTTT
TRBD1	TRBV30	TRBJ2-5	once	CAWSEGQGRWETQYF	TGTGCCTGGAGTGAGGGACAGGGGCGTTGGGAGACCCAGTACTTC
.	TRBV4-1	TRBJ1-2	.	CASSPHKPGLTRANYGYTF	TGCGCCAGCAGTCCACATAAGCCGGGACTCACAAGAGCTAACTATGGCTACACCTTC
TRBD2	TRBV19	TRBJ2-1	.	CASSVPGLAGGRSNEQFF	TGTGCCAGTAGTGTTCCGGGACTAGCGGGGGGGCGTTCTAATGAGCAGTTCTTC
.	TRBV10-3	TRBJ2-7	.	CAIRTGFGEQYF	TGTGCCATCAGGACCGGGTTCGGTGAGCAGTACTTC
.	TRBV29-1	TRBJ1-4	.	CSVERGATNEKLFF	TGCAGCGTTGAGCGCGGGGCAACTAATGAAAAACTGTTTTTT
.	TRBV5-5	TRBJ2-3	.	CASSLGSSGVADTQYF	TGTGCCAGCAGCTTGGGGTCCAGCGGCGTGGCAGATACGCAGTATTTT
TRBD1	TRBV2	TRBJ1-5	.	CASSKTGAGQPQHF	TGTGCCAGCAGTAAAACAGGGGCCGGTCAGCCCCAGCATTTT
TRBD2	TRBV6-4	TRBJ2-3	.	CASSKLAGGSTDTQYF	TGTGCCAGCAGCAAACTAGCGGGGGGGAGCACAGATACGCAGTATTTT
.	TRBV5-1	TRBJ1-3	.	CASSLGDISGNTIYF	TGCGCCAGCAGCTTGGGGGACATTTCTGGAAACACCATATATTTT
TRBD2	TRBV29-1	TRBJ2-1	.	CSVSSGNYNEQFF	TGCAGCGTAAGTAGCGGGAATTACAATGAGCAGTTCTTC
.	TRBV27	TRBJ1-5	.	CASSGRVGQPQHF	TGTGCCAGCAGTGGCAGGGTGGGTCAGCCCCAGCATTTT
.	TRBV30	TRBJ2-7	.	CAWSVRGHKSYEQYF	TGTGCCTGGAGTGTGAGGGGACACAAGTCCTACGAGCAGTACTTC
TRBD2	TRBV19	TRBJ2-4	.	CASSIAGLAGTKNIQYF	TGTGCCAGTAGTATAGCCGGGCTAGCGGGGACCAAAAACATTCAGTACTTC
.	TRBV7-9	TRBJ2-1	.	CSSSLGGAYNEQFF	TGTTCCAGCAGCTTAGGGGGGGCCTACAATGAGCAGTTCTTC
.	TRBV6-1	TRBJ2-7	.	CASRDTSYEQYF	TGTGCCAGCAGGGACACTTCCTACGAGCAGTACTTC
.	TRBV6-1	TRBJ1-1	few	CASSNTENTEAFF	TGTGCCAGCAGTAACACAGAGAACACTGAAGCTTTCTTT
.	TRBV9	TRBJ2-5	.	CASTPSRGRETQYF	TGTGCCAGCACGCCCTCCAGGGGAAGGGAGACCCAGTACTTC
TRBD2	TRBV5-8	TRBJ2-5	.	CASSSGGTSFETQYF	TGTGCCAGCAGCTCGGGGGGGACTAGCTTCGAGACCCAGTACTTC
.	TRBV2	TRBJ1-1	.	CASSEGLGASAFF	TGTGCCAGCAGTGAAGGTCTGGGGGCTTCAGCTTTCTTT